This T cell receptor (beta chain) came from a study of cytomegalovirus exposure and HLA in healthy donors. Study context: Tens of millions of unique TCRs from HLA-typed donors were held in an early release of data.

About this clone: Its antigen is unknown.

Study observations and caveats: Productive status was seen about 90% or about 30% of the time for most TCR beta V segments in an earlier analysis. Follow-up analysis found HLA locus-dependent TCR association rates, highest for DRB1 and lowest for HLA-C.

60 Vbeta and 13 Jbeta primers were used in PCR. Profiling relied on immunoSEQ multiplex PCR, and the TCRdb table lists in-frame clones only, not all of them. The sample holds over 150,000 clones, about two thirds seen once. This receptor was identified in a woman aged 25 to 39 in good health and CMV-seronegative. The sample comprised PBMCs.

The CDR3 DNA sequence: TGTGCCAGCAGACTCTCTTTAGCGGGAGGTTACGAGCAGTACTTC. It is translated as CASRLSLAGGYEQYF. The rearrangement links TRBV2 to TRBJ2-7, with 10 bases fitting TRBD2. J was trimmed by 4 bases and V by 6 bases; bases with no gene match: 9. This CDR3 is 15 amino acids long. Per germline, CDR1 SNHLY and CDR2 FYNNEI.